This entry is about one T cell receptor (beta chain). This clone was found a few times. Its specific antigen is unknown. No per-base quality is available; no much larger clone lies one base away. Enrolling through a virtual design, the prospective study's participants ranged in age from roughly 18 to 90 years and lived across more than 20 United States geographic areas. In the prospective study, cohorts were assigned on the basis of participant-reported clinical history obtained from a screening survey and a study questionnaire. In the prospective study, whole blood, serum and a nasopharyngeal or oropharyngeal swab were collected from each participant by mobile phlebotomists. Additional blood draws and questionnaires over an approximately 2-month period could optionally be provided by prospective study participants. Prospective study blood samples were shipped either frozen or at room temperature before DNA extraction.

The data originate from a study of blood T cell repertoires in COVID-19 (dated by TCRdb to about 2020). At the level of the whole study: Samples from collaborators originated in the United States, Italy and Spain and spanned both the acute and convalescent phases of COVID-19. The material from the prospective study consisted of cDNA or gDNA derived from T cells, B-cell-depleted T cells, or PBMCs. The dataset comprised deeply sampled blood TCRbeta repertoires from subjects exposed to, actively infected with, or recovered from COVID-19. A freely available public database, intended as a resource for researchers studying the immune response to SARS-CoV-2, is where the repertoires were released. Samples came from the ongoing ImmuneRACE study (first 160 participants) plus 1,254 subjects from 6 global collaborators. Sample metadata almost always included a de-identified subject ID, COVID-19 status, age in years and sex. HLA class I and class II types, where available, came from metadata supplied by the sample provider rather than from assay-based typing.

TCRbeta CDR3 regions were amplified from genomic DNA using the immunoSEQ Assay, a bias-controlled multiplex PCR. As for how the authors treated the data: Within the assay, amplification of reference gene primers was used to estimate how many nucleated cells each sample contained. To quantify the absolute abundance of each unique TCRbeta CDR3 rearrangement, sequence reads were collapsed and filtered. For each sample, productive Simpson clonality was calculated as the square root of Simpson's diversity index across productive rearrangements. What TCRdb holds here is the immuneACCESS table cut down to in-frame rearrangements. Part of the clones is not present; checked against another copy, under half of the missing clones reflect an unresolved V gene, and the others are unexplained. V and J calls and clone size come straight from that table; D and trimming were deduced from the DNA. The sample table contains 210,000 or so clones; only one count was recorded for about 84% of them. Clones ranked in the top ten supply under 4.5% of the sample.

V loses 3 bases, J loses 5 bases, and the germline ends lie 4 bases apart. Looking up the germline V gene (reference sequence) yields CDR1 LGHDT and CDR2 YNNKEL. There are 11 amino acids in the CDR3, from cysteine to phenylalanine inclusive. Left in the record is the CDR3 DNA by itself, 33 bases read in frame from the first base. Summary of the overall study and its limitations: The quantity of clinical and demographic metadata differed by source and by participant and was supplied without curation.

This receptor was taken from a man aged 30 to 39 with acute COVID-19. The sequencing sample was made of PBMCs or T cells enriched from blood (not recorded which). Here the chain combines TRBV3-1 (or the pseudogene TRBV3-2) and TRBJ1-2; the D gene remains uncertain. For the CDR3, the sequence is CASSQQYGYTF. The nucleotide sequence reads as follows: TGTGCCAGCAGCCAGCAGTATGGCTACACCTTC.